A single sample is the source of the 11 T cell receptor beta chains below, sequenced in a study of blood T cell repertoires in COVID-19. The assay was immunoSEQ multiplex PCR, and TCRdb's table has in-frame clones only and misses some. The sample yields about 360,000 clones, around 87% seen once. Sequences were obtained from PBMCs or T cells enriched from blood (not recorded which). Receptor source: a man aged 30 to 39 who had recovered from COVID-19.

Regarding this clone: Likely a read error: the CDR3 ends without its conserved phenylalanine or tryptophan. No DNA is shown, since the ends of the CDR3 on it are uncertain; the CDR3 is the one TCRdb lists. This chain uses TRBV5-8 with TRBJ2-7; the D call of TRBD1 is as the table states it, not checked on the DNA. Germline CDR1 reads SGHTS; CDR2 reads YDEGEE. Termini included, the CDR3 measures 14 amino acids. The CDR3 here is CASSTRFGQPLHLG.

Remarks on this clone: Other nucleotide sequences from this sample produce the same CDR3. V is TRBV9 and J is TRBJ1-3; D is undetermined. CDR3 length equals 15 residues. Trimming removed 0 bases at V and 3 bases at J, with 10 bases between. Germline CDR1 SGDLS, CDR2 YYNGEE. The CDR3 sequence is CASSVGGGSGNTIYF. In nucleotides, the CDR3 is TGTGCCAGCAGCGTAGGGGGAGGGAGTGGAAACACCATATATTTT.

J is TRBJ1-1 and V is TRBV2, with unresolved D. The CDR3 sequence is 12 residues long. Per germline, CDR1 SNHLY and CDR2 FYNNEI. V lost 6 bases, J lost 1 base, and 6 bases lay in between. The CDR3 nucleotides read TGTGCCAGCAGATCAGGGAACACTGAAGCTTTCTTT. This sequence encodes CASRSGNTEAFF.

The chain joins TRBV25-1 to TRBJ1-4; D gene uncertain. The CDR3 length is 14 residues. Trimming removed 3 bases at V and 2 bases at J, with 7 bases between. Germline V gene sequence: CDR1 MGHDK, CDR2 SYGVNS. The CDR3 region is CASSDSITNEKLFF. In nucleotides, the CDR3 is TGTGCCAGCAGTGATTCCATCACTAATGAAAAACTGTTTTTT.

This chain joins TRBV19 and TRBJ2-5, with 7 bases identical to TRBD1. Germline assignment: CDR1 LNHDA and CDR2 SQIVND (reference sequence). The CDR3 contains 15 residues. Trimming at V came to 4 bases and at J to 4 bases, leaving 9 bases not matched to a gene. CDR3: CASSRDRDTRETQYF. The CDR3 DNA reads as TGTGCCAGTAGTAGAGACAGGGACACCCGAGAGACCCAGTACTTC.

This sequence joins TRBV30 and TRBJ2-7; 8 positions match TRBD1. The CDR3 runs to 13 residues. The J segment lost 6 bases and the V segment lost 0 bases, leaving 4 bases of the junction unmatched. Germline V gene lookup returns CDR1 GTSNPN and CDR2 SVGIG (reference sequence). CDR3 DNA sequence: TGTGCCTGGAGTGTTCTGGGACAGGCCGAGCAGTACTTC. It specifies CAWSVLGQAEQYF.

This clone was counted a single time. The rearrangement uses TRBV4-1 and TRBJ2-1, with 11 positions matching TRBD1. Per the germline V gene, CDR1 is MGHRA and CDR2 is YSYEKL. The CDR3 contains 17 residues. With 3 bases clipped from V and 3 bases from J, the junction kept 7 bases outside the gene matches. CDR3 nucleotides: TGCGCCAGCAGCCAGGGAGCCGGGACAGGGGGCTACAATGAGCAGTTCTTC. Protein product: CASSQGAGTGGYNEQFF.

V usage is TRBV5-5 and J usage is TRBJ2-5; tentative D call: TRBD1 (6 bases). Trimming left V 0 bases short and J 3 bases short, with 9 bases between. CDR1 and CDR2 (germline): SGHKS, YYEKEE (reference sequence). CDR3 length equals 14 residues. The CDR3 sequence: CASSLGTAKETQYF. The CDR3 coding sequence is TGTGCCAGCAGCTTGGGGACAGCTAAAGAGACCCAGTACTTC.

The genes are TRBV12-5 and TRBJ2-3; 7 bases map to TRBD2. V was pared by 5 bases and J by 8 bases, with 7 bases of the junction left unmatched. Germline CDR1 and CDR2: LGHNT and FRNRAP. This CDR3 has 13 residues. CDR3 in DNA: TGTGCTAGTGGTCCCAGCGGGGTTGGTACGCAGTATTTT. The encoded protein is CASGPSGVGTQYF.

The chain combines TRBV2 with TRBJ2-7; TRBD2 is a possible D gene (6 bases). This CDR3 spans 17 amino acids. The V gene lost 6 bases and the J gene lost 9 bases, with 30 bases spanning the gap. The germline V gene encodes CDR1 SNHLY and CDR2 FYNNEI. The CDR3 reads CASSVPVPGLGDTTQYF. The CDR3 DNA follows: TGTGCCAGCAGCGTACCCGTCCCGGGACTCGGGGATACGACGCAGTACTTC.

This chain joins TRBV7-9 and TRBJ1-2; D might be TRBD1 (6 bases). Between the trimmed V and J ends, which lost 3 bases and 6 bases, there was a span of 11 bases. Per germline, CDR1 SEHNR and CDR2 FQNEAQ (reference sequence). The CDR3 spans 13 residues. For the CDR3, the DNA is TGTGCCAGCAGCTTTTCAGGGGCTAATGGCTACACCTTC. Its translation is CASSFSGANGYTF. Filled out from reference TRBV7-9 and TRBJ1-2, the complete variable domain reads DTGVSQNPRHKITKRGQNVTFRCDPISEHNRLYWYRQTLGQGPEFLTYFQNEAQLEKSRLLSDRFSAERPKGSFSTLEIQRTEQGDSAMYLCASSFSGANGYTFGSGTRLTVV.